The 22 T cell receptor beta chains listed next were all sequenced from one sample in a study of beta chain features in type 1 diabetes. All of the isolated RNA was reverse transcribed, so expressed TCRB transcripts were sequenced. Repertoires were generated with immunoSEQ multiplex PCR, while TCRdb's copy carries only in-frame clones and drops some. The table lists 250,000 to 400,000 clones, 11% to 15% of them singletons, with approximately 7% in the top ten. Sequenced sample: central memory CD4+ T cells from blood. The receptors originated from a man aged 25 to 40 in good health.

The chain couples TRBV11-2 to TRBJ2-7; TRBD2 agrees at 11 bases. The CDR3 spans 14 residues. The germline CDR1 and CDR2 sequences are SGHAT and FQNNGV. J lost 7 bases, V lost 3 bases, and 5 bases had no gene match. The CDR3 DNA follows: TGTGCCAGCAGCTTTAGCGGGGGGGTAATGGAGCAGTACTTC. This codes for CASSFSGGVMEQYF. Together with reference TRBV11-2 and TRBJ2-7, the CDR3 gives the full variable domain: EAGVAQSPRYKIIEKRQSVAFWCNPISGHATLYWYQQILGQGPKLLIQFQNNGVVDDSQLPKDRFSAERLKGVDSTLKIQPAKLEDSAVYLCASSFSGGVMEQYFGPGTRLTVT.

This clone was observed a few times. The gene calls are TRBV7-2 and TRBJ2-3, with unresolved D. Deletions cut 3 bases from V and 3 bases from J, with 7 bases between. The CDR3 consists of 13 residues. The V gene's germline CDR1 is SGHTA and CDR2 FQGNSA. Written as DNA, the CDR3 is TGTGCCAGCAGCTTCCTGGAGACAGATACGCAGTATTTT. Translated: CASSFLETDTQYF. Drawing the rest from reference TRBV7-2 and TRBJ2-3, the complete variable domain is GAGVSQSPSNKVTEKGKDVELRCDPISGHTALYWYRQSLGQGLEFLIYFQGNSAPDKSGLPSDRFSAERTGGSVSTLTIQRTQQEDSAVYLCASSFLETDTQYFGPGTRLTVL.

Comment on this clone: Distinct nucleotide sequences in the sample also encode this CDR3. The chain uses TRBV4-3 and TRBJ1-4, with D hard to call. The germline V gene encodes CDR1 LGHNA and CDR2 YSLEER. V lost 0 bases and J 8 bases, leaving 7 bases between the germline ends. The CDR3 runs to 13 residues. CDR3 region: CASSQDRREKLFF. In nucleotides, the CDR3 is TGCGCCAGCAGCCAAGATCGGAGGGAAAAACTGTTTTTT.

This chain uses TRBV15 with TRBJ2-7; 7 nucleotides align to TRBD1. This CDR3 is built from 14 residues. V shed 5 bases, J shed 2 bases, and the junction held 6 bases outside the gene matches. The germline gives CDR1 LNHNV, CDR2 YYDKDF (reference sequence). CDR3 sequence reads: CATSVTGQAYEQYF. Written as DNA, the CDR3 is TGTGCCACCAGCGTAACAGGACAGGCCTACGAGCAGTACTTC.

Concerning this clone itself: The same CDR3 is also encoded by other DNA sequences in this sample. The V gene is TRBV7-8, the J gene TRBJ2-1, with D perhaps matching TRBD1 or TRBD2 (5 bases each). Per germline, CDR1 SGHVS and CDR2 FQNEAQ. This CDR3 comprises 15 residues. Trimming cost V 3 bases and J 0 bases, with 9 bases left between them. The CDR3 nucleotides read TGTGCCAGCAGCTTGGGGACCGTCTCCTACAATGAGCAGTTCTTC. Protein product: CASSLGTVSYNEQFF. The variable domain in full, completed from reference TRBV7-8 and TRBJ2-1, reads GAGVSQSPRYKVAKRGQDVALRCDPISGHVSLFWYQQALGQGPEFLTYFQNEAQLDKSGLPSDRFFAERPEGSVSTLKIQRTQQEDSAVYLCASSLGTVSYNEQFFGPGTRLTVL.

This clone was counted a few times. The rearrangement uses TRBV14 and TRBJ2-3, with D uncertain. The ends were cut back, 0 bases at V and 4 bases at J, with 20 bases in the middle. Germline CDR1 SGHDN, CDR2 FVKESK. This CDR3 is 18 amino acids long. CDR3 nucleotides: TGTGCCAGCAGCCAAGATCTTGCAAATCCAAAGATCGCAGATACGCAGTATTTT. Its protein product is CASSQDLANPKIADTQYF.

This clone was seen a few times. This chain links TRBV4-1 with TRBJ2-5, with no clear D. Germline loops: CDR1 MGHRA, CDR2 YSYEKL. The CDR3 is made up of 12 amino acids. V was shortened by 6 bases and J by 3 bases, with 8 bases between the two germline ends. CDR3 sequence (DNA): TGCGCCAGCAGTCGAGAGGAAGAGACCCAGTACTTC. This encodes CASSREEETQYF.

This clone was seen only a few times. The CDR3 coding sequence is TGTGCCAGTAGTATGGGTACGGGGATTCAAGAGACCCAGTACTTC. It yields the protein CASSMGTGIQETQYF. The chain recombines TRBV19 with TRBJ2-5; a weak D match, TRBD2 (5 bases). Trimming took off 3 bases at V and 2 bases at J, with 13 bases between the two ends. Germline CDR1 LNHDA, CDR2 SQIVND (reference sequence). The CDR3 length is 15 residues.

The gene calls are TRBV7-9 and TRBJ1-2; D is unclear. CDR1 and CDR2 from the germline V gene are SEHNR and FQNEAQ (reference sequence). The CDR3 has 17 residues. V lost 2 bases, J lost 3 bases, and 19 bases lay in between. The CDR3: CASSLLEGTMAYYGYTF. CDR3 DNA sequence: TGTGCCAGCAGCTTATTGGAAGGAACGATGGCCTACTATGGCTACACCTTC.

This clone was seen only a few times. V usage is TRBV6-6 and J usage is TRBJ1-1; D call uncertain. This CDR3 has 15 residues. Germline CDR1 and CDR2: MNHNY and SVGAGI (reference sequence). V was cut by 5 bases and J by 0 bases, with 13 bases left in between. The CDR3 nucleotides are TGTGCCAGCAGTCTTTTGGAGTCGGTGAACACTGAAGCTTTCTTT. Its translation is CASSLLESVNTEAFF.

The V call is TRBV5-6, the J call TRBJ1-2, with D tentatively TRBD1 (5 bases). V was clipped by 0 bases and J by 8 bases, with 11 bases between them. This CDR3 has 13 amino acids. Per germline, CDR1 SGHDT and CDR2 YYEEEE. The CDR3 DNA reads as TGTGCCAGCAGCTTGGATATGGGGCAAGGCTACACCTTC. Translated: CASSLDMGQGYTF. Together with reference TRBV5-6 and TRBJ1-2, the CDR3 gives the full variable domain: DAGVTQSPTHLIKTRGQQVTLRCSPKSGHDTVSWYQQALGQGPQFIFQYYEEEERQRGNFPDRFSGHQFPNYSSELNVNALLLGDSALYLCASSLDMGQGYTFGSGTRLTVV.

The rearrangement links TRBV11-2 to TRBJ1-5, with D hard to call. The V gene lost 2 bases and the J gene lost 3 bases, with 5 bases spanning the gap. Germline lookup yields CDR1 SGHAT and CDR2 FQNNGV. This CDR3 comprises 13 residues. The CDR3 DNA reads TGTGCCAGCAGCTTACACGTCAATCAGCCCCAGCATTTT. Residues: CASSLHVNQPQHF.

This clone was seen more than once but under ten times. The chain has TRBV7-2 and TRBJ2-1, with 9 bases lining up with TRBD1. The CDR3 consists of 15 residues. V trimming: 7 bases; J trimming: 12 bases; junction bases outside the gene matches: 16. Per germline, CDR1 SGHTA and CDR2 FQGNSA. DNA of the CDR3: TGTGCCAGCACCAATCCGTACAGGGGGCGCTTAGGGCAGTTCTTC. Translation gives CASTNPYRGRLGQFF.

A few counts support this clone. V is TRBV7-6 and J is TRBJ2-2; TRBD1 agrees at 7 bases. The CDR3 contains 14 residues. Germline V lookup: CDR1 SGHVS, CDR2 FNYEAQ. Losses at the gene ends were 3 bases for V and 4 bases for J; bases not matched to a gene: 2. Here the CDR3 reads CASSLRGRTGELFF. The CDR3 region has the DNA TGTGCCAGCAGCTTGAGGGGGCGCACCGGGGAGCTGTTTTTT.

The rearrangement joins TRBV19 to TRBJ2-3; TRBD2 is a possible D gene (6 bases). V was shortened by 5 bases and J by 0 bases, with 12 bases between the two germline ends. CDR1 and CDR2 (germline): LNHDA, SQIVND (reference sequence). This CDR3 has 15 amino acids. CDR3 DNA sequence: TGTGCCAGTAGTCGGGCTAGCGTCAGCACAGATACGCAGTATTTT. It translates to CASSRASVSTDTQYF.

The rearrangement links TRBV7-9 to TRBJ2-5; 8 bases are a match to TRBD2. This CDR3 region has 18 residues. In germline, CDR1 is SEHNR, CDR2 FQNEAQ (reference sequence). The V and J ends lost 5 bases and 6 bases, in that order; junction bases with no gene match: 20. Here the CDR3 reads CASSRQLRGAGAEKTQYF. CDR3 DNA: TGTGCCAGCAGCCGGCAGTTGAGGGGAGCGGGAGCTGAAAAGACCCAGTACTTC.

The sample holds a few counts of this clone. This sequence joins TRBV14 and TRBJ2-1, with 13 bases identical to TRBD2. With V trimmed by 4 bases and J by 4 bases, 4 bases remained unmatched. The CDR3 runs to 16 residues. Germline loops: CDR1 SGHDN, CDR2 FVKESK. The CDR3 nucleotides are TGTGCCAGCAGCCGCTTGACTAGCGGGGGGTACAATGAGCAGTTCTTC. Its protein is CASSRLTSGGYNEQFF.

In this sample, this clone turned up a few times. The gene calls are TRBV6-1 and TRBJ1-5; no clear D. The CDR3 loop spans 13 amino acids. Deletions cut 6 bases from V and 2 bases from J, with 8 bases between. Per germline, CDR1 MNHNS and CDR2 SASEGT. The CDR3 coding sequence is TGTGCCAGCAGCGTGAACCGCAATCAGCCCCAGCATTTT. Its translation is CASSVNRNQPQHF.

This clone was counted a few times. The rearrangement uses TRBV9 and TRBJ2-3, with 9 bases that match TRBD2. J gave up 3 bases and V 0 bases, and 8 bases lay outside the gene matches. CDR3 length equals 17 residues. The germline CDR1 and CDR2 sequences are SGDLS and YYNGEE. This CDR3 reads CASSVGRVAGETDTQYF. The CDR3 DNA sequence: TGTGCCAGCAGCGTAGGTCGGGTAGCGGGAGAAACAGATACGCAGTATTTT.

The sample holds a few counts of this clone. The V call is TRBV5-6, the J call TRBJ1-5; weak D call: TRBD1 (5 bases). V was shortened by 5 bases and J by 3 bases, with 18 bases between the two germline ends. Germline V gene data show CDR1 as SGHDT and CDR2 as YYEEEE. This CDR3 comprises 16 residues. Written as DNA, the CDR3 is TGTGCCAGCAGGAGTGCTACAGGATTACTCAATCAGCCCCAGCATTTT. This gives the protein CASRSATGLLNQPQHF.

A few counts support this clone. The chain recombines TRBV6-6 with TRBJ2-1; possibly TRBD1 for D (6 bases). The V gene lost 6 bases and the J gene lost 6 bases, with 18 bases spanning the gap. This CDR3 comprises 15 residues. Per germline, CDR1 MNHNY and CDR2 SVGAGI (reference sequence). The CDR3 coding sequence is TGTGCCAGCAGAACTAATTACAACAGGGCCAATGAGCAGTTCTTC. Amino acids: CASRTNYNRANEQFF.

Remarks on this clone: At one boundary the junction diverges from the germline segment, which might be a read error. The J gene is TRBJ2-2, the V gene TRBV7-2; 9 positions match TRBD2. The CDR3 length is 19 residues. Germline loops: CDR1 SGHTA, CDR2 FQGNSA. CDR3 amino acids: CASSLGPFAGGTNTGELFF. The CDR3 DNA follows: TGTGCCAGCAGTTTAGGCCCCTTTGCGGGAGGGACGAACACCGGGGAGCTGTTTTTT.